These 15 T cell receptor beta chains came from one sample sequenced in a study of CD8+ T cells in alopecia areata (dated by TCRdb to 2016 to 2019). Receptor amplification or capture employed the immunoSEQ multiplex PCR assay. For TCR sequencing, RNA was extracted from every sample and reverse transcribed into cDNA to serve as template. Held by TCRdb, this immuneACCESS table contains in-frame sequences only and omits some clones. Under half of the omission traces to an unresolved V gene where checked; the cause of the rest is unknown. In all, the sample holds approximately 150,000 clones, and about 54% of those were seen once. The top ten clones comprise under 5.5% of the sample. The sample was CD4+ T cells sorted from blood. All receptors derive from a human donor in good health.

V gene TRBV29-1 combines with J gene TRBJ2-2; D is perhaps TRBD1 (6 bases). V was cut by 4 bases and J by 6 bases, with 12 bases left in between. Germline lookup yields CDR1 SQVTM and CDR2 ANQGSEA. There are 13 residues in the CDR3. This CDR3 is CSVGGGVPGELFF. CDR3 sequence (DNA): TGCAGCGTTGGTGGGGGCGTCCCCGGGGAGCTGTTTTTT.

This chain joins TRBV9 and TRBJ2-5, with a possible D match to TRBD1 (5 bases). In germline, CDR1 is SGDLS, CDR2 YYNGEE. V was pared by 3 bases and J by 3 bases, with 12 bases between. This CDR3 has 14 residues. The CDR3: CASSGRVLEETQYF. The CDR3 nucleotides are TGTGCCAGCAGCGGCAGGGTATTGGAAGAGACCCAGTACTTC.

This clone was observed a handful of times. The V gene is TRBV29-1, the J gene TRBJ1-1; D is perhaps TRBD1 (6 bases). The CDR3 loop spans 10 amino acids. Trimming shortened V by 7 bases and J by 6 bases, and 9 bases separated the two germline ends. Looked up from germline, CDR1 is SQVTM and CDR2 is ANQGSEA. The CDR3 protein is CSEGESEAFF. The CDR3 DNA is TGCAGCGAGGGGGAGTCTGAAGCTTTCTTT. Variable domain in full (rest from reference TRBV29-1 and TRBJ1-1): SAVISQKPSRDICQRGTSLTIQCQVDSQVTMMFWYRQQPGQSLTLIATANQGSEATYESGFVIDKFPISRPNLTFSTLTVSNMSPEDSSIYLCSEGESEAFFGQGTRLTVV.

CDR3 nucleotides: TGTGCCAGCACGGGGTTGAATGAGCAGTTCTTC. Translating it yields CASTGLNEQFF. V and J are TRBV11-2 and TRBJ2-1, with a weak D call TRBD2 (5 bases). Trimming shortened V by 7 bases and J by 7 bases, and 8 bases separated the two germline ends. Looked up from germline, CDR1 is SGHAT and CDR2 is FQNNGV. CDR3 length: 11 residues.

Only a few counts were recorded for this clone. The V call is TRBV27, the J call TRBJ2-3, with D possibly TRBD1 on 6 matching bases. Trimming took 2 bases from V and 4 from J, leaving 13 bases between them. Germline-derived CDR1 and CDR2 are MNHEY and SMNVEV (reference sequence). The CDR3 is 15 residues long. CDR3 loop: CASSLTSAGADTQYF. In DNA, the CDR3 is TGTGCCAGCAGTTTAACGTCGGCAGGGGCAGATACGCAGTATTTT.

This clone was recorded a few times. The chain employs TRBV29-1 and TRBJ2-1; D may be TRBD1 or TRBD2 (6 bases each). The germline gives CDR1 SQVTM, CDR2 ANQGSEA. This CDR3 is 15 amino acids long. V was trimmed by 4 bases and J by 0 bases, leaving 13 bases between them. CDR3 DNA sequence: TGCAGCGTTGCAGGGGACTCCCGCTCCTACAATGAGCAGTTCTTC. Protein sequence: CSVAGDSRSYNEQFF.

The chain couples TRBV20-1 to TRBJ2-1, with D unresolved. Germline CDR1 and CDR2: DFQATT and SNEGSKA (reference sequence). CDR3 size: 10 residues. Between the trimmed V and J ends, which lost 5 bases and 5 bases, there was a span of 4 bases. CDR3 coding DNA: TGCAGTGCTTCTAACAATGAGCAGTTCTTC. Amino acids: CSASNNEQFF.

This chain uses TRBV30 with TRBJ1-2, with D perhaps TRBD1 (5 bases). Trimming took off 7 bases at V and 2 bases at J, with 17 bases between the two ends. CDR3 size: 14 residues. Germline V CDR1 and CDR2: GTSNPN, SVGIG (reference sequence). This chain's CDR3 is CALEPWGKNYGYTF. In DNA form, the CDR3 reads TGTGCCTTGGAGCCCTGGGGGAAAAACTATGGCTACACCTTC.

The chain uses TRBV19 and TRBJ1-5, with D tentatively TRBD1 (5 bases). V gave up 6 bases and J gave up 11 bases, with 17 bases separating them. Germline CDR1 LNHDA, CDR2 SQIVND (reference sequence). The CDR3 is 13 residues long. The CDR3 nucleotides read TGTGCCAGTAGCCCGCCGGTGATCAGGGCCCAGCATTTT. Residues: CASSPPVIRAQHF.

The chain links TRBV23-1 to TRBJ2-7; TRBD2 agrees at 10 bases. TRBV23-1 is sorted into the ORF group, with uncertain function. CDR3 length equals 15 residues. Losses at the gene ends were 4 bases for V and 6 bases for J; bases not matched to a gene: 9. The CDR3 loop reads CASSPQPSGSCEQYF. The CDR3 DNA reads TGCGCCAGCAGTCCCCAGCCTAGCGGGAGCTGCGAGCAGTACTTC.

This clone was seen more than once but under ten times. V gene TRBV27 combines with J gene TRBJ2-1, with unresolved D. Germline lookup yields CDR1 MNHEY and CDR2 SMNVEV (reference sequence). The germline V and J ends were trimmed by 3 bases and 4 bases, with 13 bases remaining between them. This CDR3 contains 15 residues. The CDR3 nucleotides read TGTGCCAGCAGTTTGCGGTCGGTGAGATACAATGAGCAGTTCTTC. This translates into CASSLRSVRYNEQFF.

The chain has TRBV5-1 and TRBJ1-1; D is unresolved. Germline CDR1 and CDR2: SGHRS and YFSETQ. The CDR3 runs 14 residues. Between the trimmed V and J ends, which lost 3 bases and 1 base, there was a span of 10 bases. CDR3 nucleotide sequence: TGCGCCAGCAGCTCCACGACCGGGAACACTGAAGCTTTCTTT. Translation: CASSSTTGNTEAFF.

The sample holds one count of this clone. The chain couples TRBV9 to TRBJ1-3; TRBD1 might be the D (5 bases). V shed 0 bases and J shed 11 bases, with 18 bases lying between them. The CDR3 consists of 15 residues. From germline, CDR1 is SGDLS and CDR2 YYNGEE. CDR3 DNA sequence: TGTGCCAGCAGCGTAGGGACCTGGGGGGGATCCGCCATATATTTT. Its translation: CASSVGTWGGSAIYF.

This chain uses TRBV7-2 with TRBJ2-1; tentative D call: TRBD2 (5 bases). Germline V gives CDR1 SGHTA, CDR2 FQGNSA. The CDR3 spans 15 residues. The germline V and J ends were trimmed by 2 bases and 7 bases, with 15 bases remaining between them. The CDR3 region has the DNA TGTGCCAGCAGCTTATTTCACGGGAACTCAAATGAGCAGTTCTTC. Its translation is CASSLFHGNSNEQFF.

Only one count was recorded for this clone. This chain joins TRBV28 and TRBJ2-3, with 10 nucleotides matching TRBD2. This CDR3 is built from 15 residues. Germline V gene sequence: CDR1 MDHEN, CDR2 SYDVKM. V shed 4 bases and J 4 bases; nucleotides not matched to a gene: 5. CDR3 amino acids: CASSSPGLASDTQYF. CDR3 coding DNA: TGTGCCAGCAGTTCGCCGGGACTAGCGTCAGATACGCAGTATTTT.